Presented here are 7 T cell receptor beta chains from one specimen sequenced in a study of vaccination and CD4 T cells after COVID-19. Time point defined: late sampling 161 to 241 days after vaccination in a few convalescent patients. Noted treatment: roughly ten-day PBMC culture with coronavirus spike peptide pools or control peptides (ViraFEST assay). These receptors' antigens are unknown. The assay that was used to sequence DNA from cultured CD4+ T cells was the Oncomine TCR Beta short-read assay. Via MiXCR, TCRdb re-called the PCR reads, giving one row per CDR3 protein. The data contain about 22,000 distinct CDR3 sequences, around 37% of them singletons. Sequences were derived from CD4+ T cells from blood, cultured in vitro, sampled about 7 months after SARS-CoV-2 vaccination. These receptors were taken from a human donor who had recovered from COVID-19.

This chain links TRBV6-2 or TRBV6-3 with TRBJ2-3, with 7 bases fitting TRBD2. Germline V lookup: CDR1 MNHEY, CDR2 SVGEGT. V dropped 6 bases and J dropped 0; count of bases not matched to a gene: 9. CDR3 length equals 16 residues. DNA for the CDR3: TGTGCCAGCAGCAGACCCGAGCGGGGTAGCACAGATACGCAGTATTTT. This codes for CASSRPERGSTDTQYF.

The CDR3, as DNA: TGTGCCAGCAGCTTAGCTCTAGGTTCTACAGAGACCCAGTACTTC. Its translation: CASSLALGSTETQYF. The genes are TRBV11-2 and TRBJ2-5; the D is unclear. Trimming stripped 1 base from V and 4 bases from J, with 13 bases between. The CDR3 is 15 amino acids. Germline V gene data show CDR1 as SGHAT and CDR2 as FQNNGV.

Only a few counts were recorded for this clonotype. V is TRBV7-2 and J is TRBJ2-1, with D unclear. The length of the CDR3 is 15 residues. Between the trimmed V and J ends, which lost 5 bases and 5 bases, there was a span of 16 bases. Germline V gene sequence: CDR1 SGHTA, CDR2 FQGNSA. The CDR3 region has the DNA TGTGCCAGCAGCCAGGAGTCTACCCTTAACAATGAGCAGTTCTTC. This codes for CASSQESTLNNEQFF.

This clonotype was seen only a few times. The chain uses TRBV20-1 and TRBJ2-5, with TRBD2 matching 7 bases. The CDR3 loop spans 14 amino acids. V trimming: 6 bases; J trimming: 4 bases; junction bases outside the gene matches: 11. The germline V gene has CDR1 DFQATT and CDR2 SNEGSKA (reference sequence). The CDR3 reads CSASGRGRSETQYF. The DNA of the CDR3 is TGCAGTGCCAGCGGGCGGGGGAGGTCAGAGACCCAGTACTTC.

This clonotype was observed a single time. The chain recombines TRBV20-1 with TRBJ2-1, with D hard to call. The CDR3 loop spans 11 amino acids. Germline loops: CDR1 DFQATT, CDR2 SNEGSKA (reference sequence). Trimming removed 0 bases from V and 10 bases from J, with 7 bases in between. CDR3 DNA sequence: TGCAGTGCTAGAGATTCTGAGGAGCAGTTCTTC. It encodes CSARDSEEQFF.

The chain employs TRBV28 and TRBJ2-7; possibly TRBD2 for D (5 bases). Trimming shortened V by 4 bases and J by 9 bases, and 10 bases separated the two germline ends. The CDR3 has 11 residues. Per the germline V gene, CDR1 is MDHEN and CDR2 is SYDVKM. Here the CDR3 DNA reads TGTGCCAGCAGTTGGGCGGGCGGGCAGTACTTC. Translated: CASSWAGGQYF.

This clonotype was recorded once. The rearrangement links TRBV6-1 to TRBJ1-2, with TRBD1 matching 7 bases. This CDR3 has 17 residues. Trimming at V came to 2 bases and at J to 3 bases, leaving 12 bases not matched to a gene. The germline gives CDR1 MNHNS, CDR2 SASEGT. CDR3 region: CASSEPGRGTAYYGYTF. The CDR3 DNA is TGTGCCAGCAGTGAACCCGGCAGGGGGACGGCGTACTATGGCTACACCTTC.